This TCR beta chain derives from a study of shared clonotypes between healthy human individuals. Study-wide findings and caveats: Generally, naive subsets (rather than memory subsets) showed larger estimated richness. Relative to their counterparts shared across all four donors, non-shared clonotypes exhibited diminished generation probabilities. Around 5% was the fraction of naive CD4 clonotypes found shared across several donors.

Germline values: CDR1 SQVTM, CDR2 ANQGSEA. This CDR3 is built from 13 residues. V shed 7 bases, J shed 10 bases, and the junction held 9 bases outside the gene matches. Sequenced by immunoSEQ multiplex PCR; TCRdb stores in-frame clones only, minus some. The sample shows approximately 2.3 million clones, 85% to 95% of them seen only once. It was into CD45RA+ naive and CD45RA-negative memory subsets that the CD4+ cells were split. Notes on this clone: Antigen unknown.

The receptor was derived from a man between 18 and 29 years old in good health. Some clones in this sample may be carry-over from other donors' samples. The chain joins TRBV29-1 to TRBJ1-4, with 10 bases identical to TRBD1. Sequencing was performed on naive CD4+ T cells from PBMCs. Subset denoted: CD45RA+ positively selected. CDR3 loop: CSARGTGAGKLFF. The CDR3 DNA reads TGCAGCGCAAGGGGGACAGGGGCTGGAAAACTGTTTTTT.